The clone carrying this T cell receptor beta chain turned up a few times. Antigen specificity is unknown. These data originate in a study of T cell repertoires in cytomegalovirus infection. The wider study: It was the public TCR beta signatures that indicated both CMV infection and matching HLA type.

TCRdb ran MiXCR on the reads and lists one entry per CDR3 protein. The sample yields tens of thousands of distinct CDR3 sequences, about 19% seen once. In germline, CDR1 is SGHTA, CDR2 FQGNSA. The CDR3 runs to 18 residues. Unmatched junction bases numbered 10, after V lost 5 bases and J lost 3 bases. Findings and limits, study-wide: Clonotypes of TCR beta that were HLA-C-restricted and CMV-specific dominated the ex vivo response. People with CMV and the relevant HLA were identified by cumulative public TCR beta family frequency.

Sample: CD8+ T cells from cultured PBMCs, taken from culture after CMV antigen stimulation. The V call is TRBV7-2, the J call TRBJ1-6; 10 nucleotides line up with TRBD1. This sequence originates from a human donor in good health (CMV status not recorded). Some clones in this sample may be carry-over from other donors' samples. In DNA form, the CDR3 reads TGTGCCAGCAGCCCCTACTTGGGACAGGGGCACTATAATTCACCCCTCCACTTT. The encoded protein is CASSPYLGQGHYNSPLHF.